These 30 T cell receptor beta chains originate from one sample sequenced in a study of cytomegalovirus exposure and HLA in healthy donors. Use of 60 Vbeta and 13 Jbeta primers characterized the PCR. Here immunoSEQ multiplex PCR was the method, and the copy in TCRdb shows in-frame clones only, minus some. The repertoire holds some 110,000 clones, around 86% seen once, with roughly 6.9% in the top ten. The sample consisted of PBMCs. Source of these receptors: a man aged 25 to 40 in good health and CMV-seropositive.

Details on this clone: Other DNA sequences in this sample translate to the same CDR3. V gene TRBV2 combines with J gene TRBJ1-2, with D perhaps matching TRBD1 (6 bases). The CDR3 has 13 amino acids. The ends were cut back, 2 bases at V and 2 bases at J, with 6 bases in the middle. The germline V gene encodes CDR1 SNHLY and CDR2 FYNNEI. The CDR3 DNA reads TGTGCCAGCAGTGAACAGGGGAACTATGGCTACACCTTC. Protein product: CASSEQGNYGYTF.

CDR3 coding DNA: TGTGCCAGCAGTTTACAGCGAGATACGCAGTATTTT. Amino acid sequence: CASSLQRDTQYF. The chain has TRBV28 and TRBJ2-3; D is uncertain. Germline V gives CDR1 MDHEN, CDR2 SYDVKM. The germline V and J ends were trimmed by 2 bases and 5 bases, with 5 bases remaining between them. The CDR3 loop spans 12 amino acids.

The J gene is TRBJ2-5, the V gene TRBV6-4; weak D call: TRBD1 (5 bases). V shed 5 bases and J shed 5 bases, with 12 bases lying between them. Per germline, CDR1 MRHNA and CDR2 SNTAGT. CDR3 size: 13 residues. The CDR3 loop reads CASSRRAGETQYF. The CDR3 nucleotides are TGTGCCAGCAGTCGGCGAGCAGGGGAGACCCAGTACTTC.

The rearrangement links TRBV6-6 to TRBJ1-6; 7 nucleotides line up with TRBD1. The CDR3 runs 14 residues. V dropped 4 bases and J dropped 4; count of bases not matched to a gene: 1. Germline V gene lookup returns CDR1 MNHNY and CDR2 SVGAGI (reference sequence). CDR3 residues: CASSSDRYNSPLHF. The CDR3 DNA follows: TGTGCCAGCAGTTCGGACAGGTATAATTCACCCCTCCACTTT.

The chain couples TRBV6-1 to TRBJ2-7, with 9 bases that match TRBD1. Germline CDR1 is MNHNS and CDR2 is SASEGT. Trimming took 6 bases from V and 0 from J; bases not matched to a gene: 6. The CDR3 contains 15 residues. CDR3 nucleotides: TGTGCCAGCAGCGCCGGGACAGGGCCCTCCTACGAGCAGTACTTC. Translating gives CASSAGTGPSYEQYF.

The chain has TRBV30 and TRBJ2-5; 7 bases map to TRBD2. Germline CDR1 is GTSNPN and CDR2 is SVGIG (reference sequence). The CDR3 extends over 14 amino acids. The V segment lost 2 bases and the J segment 2 bases; nucleotides outside the gene matches: 5. The CDR3 nucleotides read TGTGCCTGGAGTCCTCCGGGACTACAAGAGACCCAGTACTTC. It is translated as CAWSPPGLQETQYF.

This chain links TRBV5-6 with TRBJ2-3; no clear D gene. The CDR3 contains 13 residues. Trimming removed 1 base at V and 6 bases at J, with 9 bases between. Germline CDR1 reads SGHDT; CDR2 reads YYEEEE. CDR3 residues: CASSLQKTDTQYF. The DNA of the CDR3 is TGTGCCAGCAGCTTGCAAAAGACTGATACGCAGTATTTT. The full variable domain, with the rest looked up from reference TRBV5-6 and TRBJ2-3, is DAGVTQSPTHLIKTRGQQVTLRCSPKSGHDTVSWYQQALGQGPQFIFQYYEEEERQRGNFPDRFSGHQFPNYSSELNVNALLLGDSALYLCASSLQKTDTQYFGPGTRLTVL.

The rearrangement uses TRBV4-1 and TRBJ2-3; D is perhaps TRBD2 (7 bases). The CDR3 has 16 amino acids. The V end lost 2 bases, the J end lost 2 bases, and 14 bases lay between the germline ends. Germline CDR1 reads MGHRA; CDR2 reads YSYEKL. For the CDR3, the DNA is TGCGCCAGCAGCCAAAGAGGGGGGGCCCCCACAGATACGCAGTATTTT. Translating it yields CASSQRGGAPTDTQYF.

The V and J genes are TRBV4-1 and TRBJ2-7; TRBD1 agrees at 7 bases. The CDR3 sequence is 15 residues long. V was pared by 3 bases and J by 3 bases, with 8 bases of the junction left unmatched. Germline values: CDR1 MGHRA, CDR2 YSYEKL. CDR3 bases: TGCGCCAGCAGCCAGACCGGGACAGATTACTACGAGCAGTACTTC. Translated: CASSQTGTDYYEQYF.

The V gene is TRBV4-3, the J gene TRBJ1-2; D is perhaps TRBD1 (5 bases). The V end lost 0 bases, the J end lost 3 bases, and 14 bases lay between the germline ends. The germline gives CDR1 LGHNA, CDR2 YSLEER. This CDR3 is 16 amino acids long. CDR3 in DNA: TGCGCCAGCAGCCAAGAATATGTAGGGGCTGACTATGGCTACACCTTC. Residues: CASSQEYVGADYGYTF.

The chain recombines TRBV11-2 with TRBJ2-2; 10 bases are a match to TRBD2. V was pared by 10 bases and J by 5 bases, with 7 bases of the junction left unmatched. There are 14 residues in the CDR3. Germline loops: CDR1 SGHAT, CDR2 FQNNGV. The CDR3 bases are TGTGCCACCCCCGGAGCGGGGGGGACCGGGGAGCTGTTTTTT. Its translation: CATPGAGGTGELFF.

This clone has just one count. The V and J genes are TRBV15 and TRBJ2-3; TRBD2 matches at 11 bases. The germline V gene encodes CDR1 LNHNV and CDR2 YYDKDF (reference sequence). The ends lost 0 bases at V and 3 bases at J; junction bases unmatched: 2. This CDR3 has 16 amino acids. CDR3 nucleotide sequence: TGTGCCACCAGCAGAGAGCTAGCGGGGGGTACAGATACGCAGTATTTT. As protein: CATSRELAGGTDTQYF. The full variable domain, its missing parts supplied by reference TRBV15 and TRBJ2-3, is DAMVIQNPRYQVTQFGKPVTLSCSQTLNHNVMYWYQQKSSQAPKLLFHYYDKDFNNEADTPDNFQSRRPNTSFCFLDIRSPGLGDTAMYLCATSRELAGGTDTQYFGPGTRLTVL.

In DNA, the CDR3 is TGTGCCACTTCGACAGGGTGGAACACTGAAGCTTTCTTT. Protein product: CATSTGWNTEAFF. The V gene is TRBV10-3, the J gene TRBJ1-1; 7 bases map to TRBD1. CDR1 ENHRY and CDR2 SYGVKD come from the germline V gene. There are 13 residues in the CDR3. V trimming: 10 bases; J trimming: 1 base; junction bases outside the gene matches: 6.

The gene calls are TRBV5-4 and TRBJ2-1; D not resolved. The CDR3 runs to 13 residues. Trimming removed 0 bases from V and 7 bases from J, with 8 bases in between. In germline, CDR1 is SGHNT, CDR2 YYREEE (reference sequence). The CDR3 loop is CASSLDQMNEQFF. The CDR3 DNA reads as TGTGCCAGCAGCTTGGACCAGATGAATGAGCAGTTCTTC.

Notes on this clone: A junction boundary mismatches the germline segment, possibly from a read error. This CDR3 is CASRIAGGTETQYF. The CDR3 DNA follows: TGTGCCAGTAGGATAGCGGGGGGGACGGAGACCCAGTACTTC. The chain recombines TRBV19 with TRBJ2-5; 11 bases are shared with TRBD2. Germline CDR1 reads LNHDA; CDR2 reads SQIVND (reference sequence). The CDR3 length is 14 residues.

The chain recombines TRBV13 with TRBJ2-7; tentatively, D is TRBD1 (6 bases). CDR3 length: 13 residues. In germline, CDR1 is PRHDT, CDR2 FYEKMQ (reference sequence). The ends were cut back, 4 bases at V and 9 bases at J, with 16 bases in the middle. DNA of the CDR3: TGTGCCAGCAGCTCTTTTTCAGGGGACGGGCAGTACTTC. Its protein is CASSSFSGDGQYF. The entire variable domain, with the rest obtained from reference TRBV13 and TRBJ2-7, is as follows: AAGVIQSPRHLIKEKRETATLKCYPIPRHDTVYWYQQGPGQDPQFLISFYEKMQSDKGSIPDRFSAQQFSDYHSELNMSSLELGDSALYFCASSSFSGDGQYFGPGTRLTVT.

The table lists this clone with a count of one. CDR3 amino acids: CASIPGGNPYEQYF. In DNA form, the CDR3 reads TGTGCCAGCATACCGGGGGGAAACCCCTACGAGCAGTACTTC. The rearrangement joins TRBV28 to TRBJ2-7; 7 positions match TRBD2. V shed 7 bases, J shed 2 bases, and the junction held 8 bases outside the gene matches. Germline CDR1 reads MDHEN; CDR2 reads SYDVKM. The CDR3 sequence is 14 residues long.

The chain couples TRBV28 to TRBJ2-5; 11 bases map to TRBD2. CDR1 MDHEN and CDR2 SYDVKM come from the germline V gene. The J segment lost 4 bases and the V segment lost 7 bases, leaving 8 bases of the junction unmatched. CDR3 size: 15 residues. In nucleotides, the CDR3 is TGTGCCAGCACTCTTAGCGGGGGGGCCCGAGAGACCCAGTACTTC. It is translated as CASTLSGGARETQYF.

This sequence joins TRBV10-3 and TRBJ1-1, with 9 nucleotides matching TRBD1. The germline V gene has CDR1 ENHRY and CDR2 SYGVKD. V gave up 9 bases and J gave up 1 base; unmatched junction bases: 3. CDR3 length: 13 amino acids. Here the CDR3 reads CAIRQGENTEAFF. The CDR3 DNA reads TGTGCCATAAGACAGGGGGAGAACACTGAAGCTTTCTTT.

The gene calls are TRBV5-4 and TRBJ2-5; 8 bases align to TRBD2. CDR3 size: 15 residues. The junction had 11 bases not matched to a gene; V was cut back by 5 bases and J by 5 bases. The germline V gene has CDR1 SGHNT and CDR2 YYREEE (reference sequence). The DNA for the CDR3 is TGTGCCAGCAGGCTTGTCGGGGGGGGCAGGGAGACCCAGTACTTC. This sequence encodes CASRLVGGGRETQYF.

The chain links TRBV11-3 to TRBJ2-1; 8 bases agree with TRBD2. After removal of 5 bases from V and 2 bases from J, the junction contained 5 bases not matched to a gene. CDR3 size: 15 residues. CDR1 is SGHNT, CDR2 YENEEA, per germline. The CDR3 protein is CASSLSGAAYNEQFF. DNA for the CDR3: TGTGCCAGCAGCCTTAGCGGGGCAGCCTACAATGAGCAGTTCTTC. The full variable domain, its missing parts supplied by reference TRBV11-3 and TRBJ2-1, is EAGVVQSPRYKIIEKKQPVAFWCNPISGHNTLYWYLQNLGQGPELLIRYENEEAVDDSQLPKDRFSAERLKGVDSTLKIQPAELGDSAVYLCASSLSGAAYNEQFFGPGTRLTVL.

The V gene is TRBV7-9, the J gene TRBJ2-4, with TRBD1 identical over 7 bases. The germline gives CDR1 SEHNR, CDR2 FQNEAQ (reference sequence). The trim removed 5 bases at V and 0 bases at J, leaving 10 bases unmatched. The CDR3 is 17 amino acids. CDR3 in amino acids: CASSAPTGPLAKNIQYF. For the CDR3, the DNA is TGTGCCAGCAGCGCCCCGACAGGGCCCCTAGCCAAAAACATTCAGTACTTC.

In DNA, the CDR3 is TGCGCCAGCAGCCGGCGGGACAGCGCGAACACCGGGGAGCTGTTTTTT. Translation: CASSRRDSANTGELFF. The rearrangement uses TRBV4-1 and TRBJ2-2, with D possibly matching TRBD1 (7 bases). CDR1 and CDR2 from the germline V gene are MGHRA and YSYEKL. Trimming removed 4 bases from V and 0 bases from J, with 12 bases in between. The CDR3 sequence is 16 residues long.

The chain combines TRBV7-9 with TRBJ2-7; 7 bases are shared with TRBD1. Germline values: CDR1 SEHNR, CDR2 FQNEAQ (reference sequence). This CDR3 spans 17 amino acids. After removal of 2 bases from V and 0 bases from J, the junction contained 10 bases not matched to a gene. Here the CDR3 DNA reads TGTGCCAGCAGCTTACTCTCACCGGACAGGCGCTCCTACGAGCAGTACTTC. Translating it yields CASSLLSPDRRSYEQYF.

The chain joins TRBV27 to TRBJ1-6; perhaps TRBD1 as D (5 bases). Germline V gene lookup returns CDR1 MNHEY and CDR2 SMNVEV (reference sequence). The CDR3 contains 15 residues. Trimming stripped 5 bases from V and 10 bases from J, with 18 bases between. CDR3 sequence reads: CASSPTGDFGSPLHF. The CDR3 region has the DNA TGTGCCAGCAGTCCCACCGGGGACTTTGGGTCACCCCTCCACTTT.

V usage is TRBV28 and J usage is TRBJ2-2; 8 positions agree with TRBD1. The CDR3 has 15 residues. V lost 6 bases to trimming and J lost 1 base; unmatched junction nucleotides: 4. Germline V gene lookup returns CDR1 MDHEN and CDR2 SYDVKM. CDR3 sequence (DNA): TGTGCCAGCAGCCCAGGGGGCGGGAACACCGGGGAGCTGTTTTTT. Translated, it gives CASSPGGGNTGELFF.

The V and J genes are TRBV4-2 and TRBJ2-5; 8 nucleotides line up with TRBD2. The CDR3 runs to 19 residues. The germline gives CDR1 LGHNA, CDR2 YNFKEQ. With V trimmed by 0 bases and J by 5 bases, 17 bases remained unmatched. CDR3 sequence reads: CASSQDPHRGGRGDETQYF. Written as DNA, the CDR3 is TGTGCCAGCAGCCAAGATCCACACCGGGGAGGGCGGGGGGATGAGACCCAGTACTTC.

The rearrangement links TRBV4-3 to TRBJ2-2, with TRBD2 matching 8 bases. V shed 2 bases, J shed 1 base, and the junction held 3 bases outside the gene matches. This CDR3 comprises 16 residues. Per the germline V gene, CDR1 is LGHNA and CDR2 is YSLEER. The CDR3 region is CASSQWLAGNTGELFF. As DNA, the CDR3 is TGCGCCAGCAGCCAATGGCTAGCGGGGAACACCGGGGAGCTGTTTTTT.

This clone has just one count. The genes are TRBV28 and TRBJ1-2; D not certain. V dropped 8 bases and J dropped 0 bases, with 16 bases sitting between them. This CDR3 contains 15 residues. Germline loops: CDR1 MDHEN, CDR2 SYDVKM. Here the CDR3 DNA reads TGTGCCAGCGCCTACACCGTCGGGGCTAACTATGGCTACACCTTC. Its translation is CASAYTVGANYGYTF.

The chain uses TRBV7-2 and TRBJ2-6; no clear D. Germline CDR1 SGHTA, CDR2 FQGNSA. The CDR3 runs 16 residues. V was shortened by 5 bases and J by 0 bases, with 11 bases between the two germline ends. As DNA, the CDR3 is TGTGCCAGCAGCCCGTTCAGGTCCTCTGGGGCCAACGTCCTGACTTTC. Amino acids: CASSPFRSSGANVLTF.